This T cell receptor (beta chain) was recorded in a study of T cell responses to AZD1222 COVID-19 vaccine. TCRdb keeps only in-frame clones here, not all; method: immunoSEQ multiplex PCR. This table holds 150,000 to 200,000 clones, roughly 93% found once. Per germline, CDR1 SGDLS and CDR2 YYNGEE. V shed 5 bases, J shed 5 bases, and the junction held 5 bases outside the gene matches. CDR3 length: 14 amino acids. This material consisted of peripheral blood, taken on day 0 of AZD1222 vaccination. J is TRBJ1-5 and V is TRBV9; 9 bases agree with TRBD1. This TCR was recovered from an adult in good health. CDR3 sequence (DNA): TGTGCCAGCAGTGAGACAGGGGGTTATCAGCCCCAGCATTTT. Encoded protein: CASSETGGYQPQHF.